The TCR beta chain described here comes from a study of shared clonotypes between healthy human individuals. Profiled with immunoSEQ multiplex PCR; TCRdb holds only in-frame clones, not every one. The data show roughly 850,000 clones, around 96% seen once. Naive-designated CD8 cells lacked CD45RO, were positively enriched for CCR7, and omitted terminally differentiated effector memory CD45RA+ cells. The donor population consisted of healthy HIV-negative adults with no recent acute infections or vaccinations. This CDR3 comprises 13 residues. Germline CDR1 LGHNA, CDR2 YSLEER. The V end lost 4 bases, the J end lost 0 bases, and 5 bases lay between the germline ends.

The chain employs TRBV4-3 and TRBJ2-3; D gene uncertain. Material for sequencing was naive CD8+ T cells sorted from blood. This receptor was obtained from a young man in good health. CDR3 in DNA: TGCGCCAGCAGCCGAACAAGCACAGATACGCAGTATTTT. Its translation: CASSRTSTDTQYF.